The clone carrying this TCR beta chain was found a few times. Its antigen is not known. Semi-nested PCR with Nested Universal Primer A followed constant-region reverse priming of full-length variable regions. TCRdb reanalysed the 5' RACE reads using MiXCR and keeps one entry per CDR3 protein. This sample has about 54,000 distinct CDR3 sequences; 15% to 20% occur once, and the top ten carry around 2.3%. Study-level results: Tumor-infiltrating Treg TCR alpha and beta sequences overlapped most with tumor naive CD4+ T cells, then blood naive. Tumor memory CD4+ T cell TCR gene usage was found to cluster with blood and lymph node memory CD4+ cells and with lymph node naive CD4+ cells.

CDR3 size: 17 residues. Deletions cut 7 bases from V and 6 bases from J, with 24 bases between. Germline CDR1 is LGHNA and CDR2 is YNFKEQ. Naive CD4+ cells had CD25+ Tregs removed. Sequenced: naive CD4+ T cells sorted from blood. Noted subset: naive CD4+ T cells, CD4+CD45RA+CD25-. The receptor was isolated from a female donor with breast cancer. The chain has TRBV4-2 and TRBJ2-2, with D possibly called TRBD1 or TRBD2 (6 bases each). CDR3 coding DNA: TGTGCCAGCACCTCCGGCCGGGGGCGTCGATACGCCGGGGAGCTGTTTTTT. It encodes CASTSGRGRRYAGELFF.